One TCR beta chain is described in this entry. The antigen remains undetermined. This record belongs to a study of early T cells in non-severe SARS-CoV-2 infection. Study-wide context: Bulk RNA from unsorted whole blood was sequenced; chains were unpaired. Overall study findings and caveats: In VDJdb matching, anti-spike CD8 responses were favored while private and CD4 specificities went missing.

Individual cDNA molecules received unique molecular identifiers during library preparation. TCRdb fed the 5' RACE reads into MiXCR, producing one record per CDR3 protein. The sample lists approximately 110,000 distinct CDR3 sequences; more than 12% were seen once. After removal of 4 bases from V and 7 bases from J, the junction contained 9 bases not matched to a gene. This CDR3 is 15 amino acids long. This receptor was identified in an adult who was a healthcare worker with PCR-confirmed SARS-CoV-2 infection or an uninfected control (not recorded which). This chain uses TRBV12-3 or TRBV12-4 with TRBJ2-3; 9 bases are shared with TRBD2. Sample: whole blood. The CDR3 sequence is CASSSSTSGGYTQYF. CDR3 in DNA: TGTGCCAGCAGTTCCTCCACGAGCGGGGGGTATACGCAGTATTTT.